These T cell receptor beta chains were read from a single sample in a study of OX40 agonist ivuxolimab in advanced cancers. Only in-frame clones appear in the TCRdb table, and some are missing; sequencing was by immunoSEQ multiplex PCR. The data hold some 37,000 clones, with roughly 82% observed a single time. Specimen: CD4+ or CD8+ T cells sorted from blood, collected in a trial of the OX40 agonist ivuxolimab. The receptors stem from an adult with an advanced solid tumor such as melanoma, head and neck, liver or kidney cancer. Each CDR3 is given with its conserved first and last residue. D genes are given only for firm matches. Clone size is stated in some rows and not others, as once, few, many or a class when expanded.

CDR3aa	CDR3nt	len	v_gene	abundance	d_gene	j_gene
CASRPYGAGGPGTDTQYF	TGTGCCAGCAGGCCTTATGGAGCGGGGGGGCCCGGCACAGATACGCAGTATTTT	18	TRBV5-6	.	TRBD2	TRBJ2-3
CASSYMQNYGYTF	TGTGCCAGCAGTTATATGCAGAACTATGGCTACACCTTC	13	TRBV6-5	.	.	TRBJ1-2
CASSLGGFYSPLHF	TGTGCCAGCAGCTTGGGGGGTTTCTATTCACCCCTCCACTTT	14	TRBV7-2	.	.	TRBJ1-6
CASSEGTGVFDTQYF	TGTGCCAGCAGTGAAGGGACAGGGGTGTTTGATACGCAGTATTTT	15	TRBV6-1	.	TRBD1	TRBJ2-3
CASSTGQSTDTQYF	TGCGCCAGCAGTACGGGACAGAGCACAGATACGCAGTATTTT	14	TRBV5-1	.	TRBD1	TRBJ2-3
CSVERQGVGELFF	TGCAGCGTTGAAAGACAGGGGGTCGGGGAGCTGTTTTTT	13	TRBV29-1	once	TRBD1	TRBJ2-2
CATSRDDWRGLSGANVLTF	TGTGCCACCAGCAGAGATGACTGGAGAGGGCTCTCTGGGGCCAACGTCCTGACTTTC	19	TRBV15	once	.	TRBJ2-6
CASSQVRSYENTEAFF	TGTGCCAGCAGCCAAGTTAGATCTTACGAGAACACTGAAGCTTTCTTT	16	TRBV4-2	.	.	TRBJ1-1
CASSYRDRNTEAFF	TGTGCCAGTAGTTACCGGGACAGGAACACTGAAGCTTTCTTT	14	TRBV19	.	TRBD1	TRBJ1-1
CASPGGLNTGELFF	TGTGCCTCCCCAGGGGGCCTGAACACCGGGGAGCTGTTTTTT	14	TRBV30	.	TRBD1	TRBJ2-2
CASSQDYRGTGGETQYF	TGCGCCAGCAGCCAAGATTACAGAGGGACAGGGGGAGAGACCCAGTACTTC	17	TRBV4-3	.	TRBD1	TRBJ2-5
CASSVEGANVLTF	TGCGCCAGCTCGGTTGAGGGGGCCAACGTCCTGACTTTC	13	TRBV5-1	.	.	TRBJ2-6
CASSPSGGRTNEKLFF	TGTGCCAGCAGCCCATCAGGCGGGAGAACTAATGAAAAACTGTTTTTT	16	TRBV9	.	.	TRBJ1-4
CASSIVAGGRGADTQYF	TGTGCCAGTAGTATAGTGGCGGGGGGGCGAGGTGCAGATACGCAGTATTTT	17	TRBV19	once	TRBD2	TRBJ2-3
CASARPGTGGTDTQYF	TGTGCCAGCGCTAGACCCGGGACAGGGGGCACAGATACGCAGTATTTT	16	TRBV2	.	TRBD1	TRBJ2-3
CASSSYWTGLGSGNTIYF	TGTGCCAGCAGCTCCTACTGGACAGGCTTGGGCTCTGGAAACACCATATATTTT	18	TRBV7-2	once	TRBD1	TRBJ1-3
CATTRDSLNTEAFF	TGTGCCACCACCCGGGACAGTTTGAACACTGAAGCTTTCTTT	14	TRBV10-3	once	TRBD1	TRBJ1-1
CASSYSLQGAWEQYF	TGTGCCAGCAGTTACTCGTTGCAGGGGGCATGGGAGCAGTACTTC	15	TRBV6-5	.	TRBD1	TRBJ2-7